This T cell receptor (beta chain) was captured in a study of cytomegalovirus exposure and HLA in healthy donors. Whole-study context: Early on, a data release was issued that held 80 million or so unique TCRs from HLA-typed donors. Clustering assigned about 80% of the approximately 390 genotyped donors to the Caucasian-associated ancestry cluster. Study-wide results and caveats: Cytomegalovirus association was assigned to about 150 TCR beta chains.

PCR used 60 Vbeta primers and 13 Jbeta primers. Here immunoSEQ multiplex PCR was the method, and the copy in TCRdb shows in-frame clones only, minus some. The sample includes some 150,000 clones, nearly 10% of them seen just once. Comments on this clone: No antigen is known for it.

Per the germline V gene, CDR1 is KGHSH and CDR2 is LQKENI. This CDR3 region has 14 residues. This chain links TRBV18 with TRBJ2-5; 9 nucleotides agree with TRBD1. Judging by the DNA end, TRBJ2-7 fits better; the J call may be wrong. The TCR comes from a middle-aged man in good health and CMV-seronegative. Sequencing was performed on PBMCs. CDR3 bases: TGTGCCAGCTCCCAGGGACAGGGTTCCTACGAGCAGTACTTC. This codes for CASSQGQGSYEQYF.